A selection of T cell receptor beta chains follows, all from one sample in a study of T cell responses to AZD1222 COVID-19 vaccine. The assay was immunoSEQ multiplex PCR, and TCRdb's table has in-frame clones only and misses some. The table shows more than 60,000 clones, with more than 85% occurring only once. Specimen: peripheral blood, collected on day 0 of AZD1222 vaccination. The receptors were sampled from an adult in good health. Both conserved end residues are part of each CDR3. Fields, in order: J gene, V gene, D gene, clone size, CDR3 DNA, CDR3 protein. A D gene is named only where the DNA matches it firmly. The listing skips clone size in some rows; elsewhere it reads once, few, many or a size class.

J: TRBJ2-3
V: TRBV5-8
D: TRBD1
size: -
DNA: TGTGCCAGCAGCTTGGGGGACAGGGTAACAGATACGCAGTATTTT
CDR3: CASSLGDRVTDTQYF

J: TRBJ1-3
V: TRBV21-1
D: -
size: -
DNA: TGTGCCAGCAGCCCAGGGCGGGGCTCTGGAAACACCATATATTTT
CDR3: CASSPGRGSGNTIYF

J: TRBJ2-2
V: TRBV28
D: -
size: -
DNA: TGTGCCAGCAGGGGGCCTTGGGGGGAGACCGGGGAGCTGTTTTTT
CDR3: CASRGPWGETGELFF

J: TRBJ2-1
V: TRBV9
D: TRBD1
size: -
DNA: TGTGCCAGCAGCCCGAGGGGGCTGTCCTACAATGAGCAGTTCTTC
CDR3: CASSPRGLSYNEQFF

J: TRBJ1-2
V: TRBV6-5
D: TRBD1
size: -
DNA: TGTGCCAGCAGTTACTGGGACAGGGTTCGGAACTATGGCTACACCTTC
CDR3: CASSYWDRVRNYGYTF

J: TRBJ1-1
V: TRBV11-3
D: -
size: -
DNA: TGTGCCAGCAGCTTAGGGGAGCTAGGGAAAGCTTTCTTT
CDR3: CASSLGELGKAFF

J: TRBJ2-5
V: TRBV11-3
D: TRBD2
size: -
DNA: TGTGCCAGCACTAAGAGCGGGGGGCTTCGGGAGACCCAGTACTTC
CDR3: CASTKSGGLRETQYF

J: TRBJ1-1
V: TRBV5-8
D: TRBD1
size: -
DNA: TGTGCCAGCAGCCGGGGACAGACACTGAACACTGAAGCTTTCTTT
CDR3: CASSRGQTLNTEAFF

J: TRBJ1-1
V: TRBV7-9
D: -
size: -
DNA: TGTGCCAGCAGCTTTGATGGGGGACCTATCACTGAAGCTTTCTTT
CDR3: CASSFDGGPITEAFF

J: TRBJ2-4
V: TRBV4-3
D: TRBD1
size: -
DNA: TGCGCCAGCAGCTACGACAGGGGTAAAAACATTCAGTACTTC
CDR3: CASSYDRGKNIQYF

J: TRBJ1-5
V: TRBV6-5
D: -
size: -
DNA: TGTGCCAGCAGCACAGGGTCCCTAAATCAGCCCCAGCATTTT
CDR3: CASSTGSLNQPQHF

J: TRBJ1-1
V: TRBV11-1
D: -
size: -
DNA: TGTGCCAGCAGCTTCGCCCGGGACTTTGGGGCTTTCTTT
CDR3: CASSFARDFGAFF

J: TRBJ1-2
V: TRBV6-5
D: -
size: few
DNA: TGTGCCAGCAGTTACAACGACGGCGGCCCCTATGGCTACACCTTC
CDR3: CASSYNDGGPYGYTF

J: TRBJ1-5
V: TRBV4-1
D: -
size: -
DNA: TGCGCCAGCAGCCAACAAGTTATCAATCAGCCCCAGCATTTT
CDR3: CASSQQVINQPQHF

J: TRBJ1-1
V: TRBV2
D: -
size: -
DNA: TGTGCCAGCAGTGAAAGTAGGAACACTGAAGCTTTCTTT
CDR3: CASSESRNTEAFF

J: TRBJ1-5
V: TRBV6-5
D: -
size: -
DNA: TGTGCCAGCAGTTCAGACCCGAACAGCAATCAGCCCCAGCATTTT
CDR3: CASSSDPNSNQPQHF

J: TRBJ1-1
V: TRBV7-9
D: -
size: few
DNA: TGTGCCAGCAGCTTAGTCACGTTAAACACTGAAGCTTTCTTT
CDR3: CASSLVTLNTEAFF

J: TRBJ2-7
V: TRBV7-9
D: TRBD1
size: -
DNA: TGTGCCAGCAGCTTGGGACAGGGGGTGGGCTACGAGCAGTACTTC
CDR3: CASSLGQGVGYEQYF

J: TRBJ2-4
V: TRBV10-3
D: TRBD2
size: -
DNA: TGTGCCATCAGTGAGTCGGCTAGCGGGGGGGTAGCCAAAAACATTCAGTACTTC
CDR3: CAISESASGGVAKNIQYF

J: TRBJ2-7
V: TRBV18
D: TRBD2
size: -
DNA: TGTGCCAGCTCTCCAAGCGGGAGAGACGAGCAGTACTTC
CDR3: CASSPSGRDEQYF

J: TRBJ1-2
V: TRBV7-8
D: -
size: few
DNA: TGTGCCAGCAGCTTAGGTTCGGCGGGGGGCAGGGGCTACACCTTC
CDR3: CASSLGSAGGRGYTF

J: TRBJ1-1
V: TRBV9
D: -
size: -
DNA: TGTGCCAGCAGCGTAGTTCTCCAAGCAACTGAAGCTTTCTTT
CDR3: CASSVVLQATEAFF

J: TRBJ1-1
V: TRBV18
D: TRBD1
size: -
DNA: TGTGCCAGCTCACACGAGGGACAGGAGAACACTGAAGCTTTCTTT
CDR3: CASSHEGQENTEAFF

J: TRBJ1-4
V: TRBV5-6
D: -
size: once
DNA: TGTGCCAGCAGCTTAGGGGGTAATGAAAAACTGTTTTTT
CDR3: CASSLGGNEKLFF

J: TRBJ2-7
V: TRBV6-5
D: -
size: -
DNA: TGTGCCAGCAGGATTTCTTACGAGCAGTACTTC
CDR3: CASRISYEQYF

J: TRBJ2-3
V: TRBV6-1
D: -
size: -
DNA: TGTGCCAGCAGTGAATCCCAAGTTGAGACAGATACGCAGTATTTT
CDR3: CASSESQVETDTQYF

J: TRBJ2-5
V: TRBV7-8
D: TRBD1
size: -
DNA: TGTGCCAGCAGCATTCTGAGACAGGGCGGGGAGACCCAGTACTTC
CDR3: CASSILRQGGETQYF

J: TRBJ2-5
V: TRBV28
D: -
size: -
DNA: TGTGCCGGGGGGACAGCCCGGGGGACCCAGTACTTC
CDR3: CAGGTARGTQYF

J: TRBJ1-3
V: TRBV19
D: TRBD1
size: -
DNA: TGTGCCAGTAACACCGGGACAGGGGGCATCGGAAACACCATATATTTT
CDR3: CASNTGTGGIGNTIYF